These 3 T cell receptor beta chains originate from one sample sequenced in a study of shared clonotypes between healthy human individuals. Sequencing used immunoSEQ multiplex PCR; TCRdb keeps in-frame clones, though not all of them. Of around 2.1 million clones in the sample, about 94% were seen once. Sequenced material: naive CD4+ T cells sorted from blood. The subset here: CD45RA+ positively selected. The receptors here all came from a man between 18 and 29 years old in good health.

The chain recombines TRBV25-1 with TRBJ2-1; 8 positions agree with TRBD2. The germline CDR1 and CDR2 sequences are MGHDK and SYGVNS. Losses at the gene ends were 4 bases for V and 5 bases for J; bases not matched to a gene: 1. The CDR3 totals 13 residues. CDR3 loop: CASSAGLDNEQFF. The CDR3 DNA reads as TGTGCCAGCAGTGCGGGACTAGACAATGAGCAGTTCTTC.

The genes are TRBV28 and TRBJ2-2, with D tentatively TRBD1 or TRBD2 (5 bases each). The CDR3 loop spans 12 amino acids. Germline assignment: CDR1 MDHEN and CDR2 SYDVKM. Trimming took 6 bases from V and 5 from J, leaving 7 bases between them. CDR3 loop: CASRGVTGELFF. The CDR3 DNA is TGTGCCAGCAGGGGGGTTACCGGGGAGCTGTTTTTT.

As regards this clone: Within the sample, other DNA sequences also encode this same CDR3. The J gene is TRBJ2-3, the V gene TRBV5-1; either TRBD1 or TRBD2 may fit D (5 bases each). Trimming cost V 3 bases and J 2 bases, with 7 bases left between them. CDR3 length: 13 residues. CDR1 and CDR2 (germline): SGHRS, YFSETQ. Here the CDR3 reads CASSSGPTDTQYF. CDR3 nucleotides: TGCGCCAGCAGCTCGGGACCCACAGATACGCAGTATTTT.